The 22 T cell receptor beta chains reported below all come from one sample, sequenced in a study of identical twins. MiXCR, run by TCRdb on the 5' RACE reads, gives a single entry per CDR3 protein. Of 240,000 or so distinct CDR3 sequences listed, about 7% are singletons. These sequences were also reported in another study, on yellow fever vaccine responses in identical twins.

Sequenced: memory (CD45RO+) T cells sorted from blood. These receptors all stem from a woman aged 18-29 years in good health.

This clonotype was seen more than once but under ten times. The chain links TRBV3-1 to TRBJ2-3, with no clear D. The CDR3 has 14 amino acids. From germline, CDR1 is LGHDT and CDR2 YNNKEL (reference sequence). Trimming left V 0 bases short and J 8 bases short, with 12 bases between. The CDR3 reads CASSQDTAPGTQYF. In DNA form, the CDR3 reads TGTGCCAGCAGCCAAGATACGGCGCCCGGTACGCAGTATTTT.

This chain connects TRBV7-2 to TRBJ2-5; TRBD2 might be the D (5 bases). This CDR3 contains 15 residues. Germline lookup yields CDR1 SGHTA and CDR2 FQGNSA. Trimming stripped 5 bases from V and 4 bases from J, with 17 bases between. CDR3 coding DNA: TGTGCCAGCAGCCCCCCCGGTACTAGGAGAGAGACCCAGTACTTC. It specifies CASSPPGTRRETQYF.

This clonotype turned up a few times. The chain links TRBV20-1 to TRBJ1-4; TRBD1 is a possible D gene (5 bases). Deletions cut 5 bases from V and 0 bases from J, with 10 bases between. The CDR3 has 14 residues. Per the germline V gene, CDR1 is DFQATT and CDR2 is SNEGSKA (reference sequence). Here the CDR3 reads CSAPDSTTNEKLFF. The CDR3 bases are TGCAGTGCTCCAGACAGTACAACTAATGAAAAACTGTTTTTT.

This clonotype has more than one count but fewer than ten. V is TRBV5-8 and J is TRBJ2-1; D is perhaps TRBD1 (6 bases). This CDR3 has 13 amino acids. Trimming stripped 6 bases from V and 10 bases from J, with 17 bases between. Looked up from germline, CDR1 is SGHTS and CDR2 is YDEGEE. In DNA form, the CDR3 reads TGTGCCAGCAAAGGGGACACCTATGGGGAGCAGTTCTTC. Its translation is CASKGDTYGEQFF.

This clonotype was counted between two and nine times. J is TRBJ1-1 and V is TRBV3-1, with D hard to call. The V gene's germline CDR1 is LGHDT and CDR2 YNNKEL (reference sequence). Trimming shortened V by 0 bases and J by 8 bases, and 22 bases separated the two germline ends. The CDR3 loop spans 17 amino acids. The CDR3 protein is CASSQEDTGSTRREAFF. The CDR3 coding sequence is TGTGCCAGCAGCCAAGAAGATACGGGTTCTACGAGACGGGAAGCTTTCTTT.

The chain couples TRBV29-1 to TRBJ1-4; maybe TRBD1 (5 bases). The ends were cut back, 7 bases at V and 5 bases at J, with 14 bases in the middle. The CDR3 has 13 residues. CDR1 and CDR2 from the germline V gene are SQVTM and ANQGSEA. CDR3 DNA: TGCAGCGCGGCGGGAGGGGACAATGAAAAACTGTTTTTT. Translating gives CSAAGGDNEKLFF.

This clonotype was counted only a few times. The chain links TRBV6-4 to TRBJ2-1; 11 nucleotides line up with TRBD2. V dropped 6 bases and J dropped 7; count of bases not matched to a gene: 8. The length of the CDR3 is 15 residues. Looked up from germline, CDR1 is MRHNA and CDR2 is SNTAGT. CDR3 region: CASSVAGGSGNEQFF. CDR3 nucleotide sequence: TGTGCCAGCAGCGTAGCGGGAGGGAGTGGGAATGAGCAGTTCTTC.

This clonotype was seen more than once but under ten times. The chain recombines TRBV3-1 with TRBJ2-7, with 9 bases lining up with TRBD2. The germline V gene encodes CDR1 LGHDT and CDR2 YNNKEL (reference sequence). V dropped 1 base and J dropped 0; count of bases not matched to a gene: 7. The CDR3 runs to 17 residues. Here the CDR3 reads CASSQGRGGLPSYEQYF. The CDR3 coding sequence is TGTGCCAGCAGCCAAGGGCGGGGGGGACTACCCTCCTACGAGCAGTACTTC.

This clonotype occurred many times. V and J are TRBV5-1 and TRBJ2-7, with D perhaps matching TRBD1 or TRBD2 (5 bases each). The CDR3 consists of 16 residues. CDR1 and CDR2 from the germline V gene are SGHRS and YFSETQ. Trimming took 3 bases from V and 9 from J, leaving 25 bases between them. The CDR3 sequence is CASSSPTEDTPAGQYV. Written as DNA, the CDR3 is TGCGCCAGCAGCTCCCCGACAGAAGATACGCCTGCGGGGCAGTACGTC.

This clonotype was observed many times. The V call is TRBV20-1, the J call TRBJ1-1, with 8 positions matching TRBD1. Trimming removed 8 bases from V and 3 bases from J; junction bases left unmatched: 14. The CDR3 has 15 amino acids. Per the germline V gene, CDR1 is DFQATT and CDR2 is SNEGSKA (reference sequence). The CDR3, as DNA: TGCAGTATTGACAGGGGCGGGGGTTTGGACACTGAAGCTTTCTTT. Encoded protein: CSIDRGGGLDTEAFF.

This clonotype was picked up many times. The rearrangement uses TRBV7-9 and TRBJ1-1; 9 nucleotides line up with TRBD1. CDR1 is SEHNR and CDR2 is FQNEAQ in the germline V gene (reference sequence). The J segment lost 4 bases and the V segment lost 5 bases, leaving 11 bases of the junction unmatched. The CDR3 consists of 16 residues. In nucleotides, the CDR3 is TGTGCCAGCAGCGTTGCGGCGGGGACAGGGAGCACTGAAGCTTTCTTT. Its translation: CASSVAAGTGSTEAFF.

The chain combines TRBV28 with TRBJ2-7; 10 nucleotides match TRBD1. Per germline, CDR1 MDHEN and CDR2 SYDVKM. J gave up 4 bases and V 6 bases, and 0 bases lay outside the gene matches. The CDR3 length is 12 residues. CDR3: CASRGQGYEQYF. The CDR3 nucleotides are TGTGCCAGCAGGGGACAGGGGTACGAGCAGTACTTC.

This clonotype showed up many times. The chain links TRBV7-8 to TRBJ2-2; the D gene could be TRBD1 or TRBD2 (5 bases each). In germline, CDR1 is SGHVS, CDR2 FQNEAQ. This CDR3 contains 16 residues. V was clipped by 2 bases and J by 2 bases, with 12 bases between them. The CDR3 region is CASSLRDPLNTGELFF. The DNA for the CDR3 is TGTGCCAGCAGCTTAAGGGACCCCCTTAACACCGGGGAGCTGTTTTTT.

Here the CDR3 reads CASGLATVYNEQFF. The CDR3 DNA sequence: TGTGCTAGTGGTTTGGCGACAGTCTACAATGAGCAGTTCTTC. The J gene is TRBJ2-1, the V gene TRBV12-5, with TRBD1 as a possible D gene (5 bases). Trimming left V 1 base short and J 3 bases short, with 7 bases between. Looked up from germline, CDR1 is LGHNT and CDR2 is FRNRAP. CDR3 length: 14 residues.

This clonotype came up many times. The V call is TRBV3-1, the J call TRBJ1-1, with D possibly TRBD1 on 6 matching bases. Trimming cost V 2 bases and J 6 bases, with 10 bases left between them. CDR1 is LGHDT and CDR2 is YNNKEL in the germline V gene (reference sequence). The CDR3 is made up of 13 amino acids. Here the CDR3 reads CASSQQDRSEAFF. The CDR3 DNA is TGTGCCAGCAGCCAACAGGACAGATCTGAAGCTTTCTTT.

V usage is TRBV27 and J usage is TRBJ1-2, with D possibly being TRBD1 (5 bases). Trimming took off 4 bases at V and 8 bases at J, with 23 bases between the two ends. Per germline, CDR1 MNHEY and CDR2 SMNVEV (reference sequence). The CDR3 is made up of 16 amino acids. The CDR3: CASSSTGGLGGRGYTF. In DNA form, the CDR3 reads TGTGCCAGCAGTTCCACGGGGGGTTTGGGAGGACGGGGCTACACCTTC.

This clonotype has a handful of counts. The chain is built from TRBV28 and TRBJ2-7, with TRBD1 identical over 8 bases. Germline lookup yields CDR1 MDHEN and CDR2 SYDVKM. Losses at the gene ends were 6 bases for V and 6 bases for J; bases not matched to a gene: 13. The CDR3 contains 15 residues. CDR3 region: CASRRDRGEFREQYF. The CDR3 DNA reads as TGTGCCAGCAGGAGAGACAGGGGAGAGTTTCGCGAGCAGTACTTC.

This clonotype was observed a few times. CDR3 coding DNA: TGTGCCAGCAGCTTGGAGGGGGGTGCCACCTGGGGGAATGAGCAGTTCTTC. Translation: CASSLEGGATWGNEQFF. The chain couples TRBV7-2 to TRBJ2-1; the D gene could be TRBD1 or TRBD2 (6 bases each). Trimming cost V 3 bases and J 7 bases, with 22 bases left between them. This CDR3 is built from 17 residues. Germline-derived CDR1 and CDR2 are SGHTA and FQGNSA. Using reference TRBV7-2 and TRBJ2-1 for the parts outside the CDR3, the full variable domain is GAGVSQSPSNKVTEKGKDVELRCDPISGHTALYWYRQSLGQGLEFLIYFQGNSAPDKSGLPSDRFSAERTGGSVSTLTIQRTQQEDSAVYLCASSLEGGATWGNEQFFGPGTRLTVL.

The sample holds a few counts of this clonotype. The chain employs TRBV29-1 and TRBJ1-4; possibly TRBD1 for D (6 bases). Germline CDR1 is SQVTM and CDR2 is ANQGSEA. There are 15 residues in the CDR3. V was shortened by 0 bases and J by 5 bases, with 13 bases between the two germline ends. For the CDR3, the DNA is TGCAGCGTTGAAGATTTAAGAGGGGGGAATGAAAAACTGTTTTTT. It encodes CSVEDLRGGNEKLFF.

This clonotype was counted at least ten times. This chain links TRBV7-4 with TRBJ2-7, with 10 nucleotides matching TRBD1. J lost 2 bases, V lost 2 bases, and 6 bases had no gene match. Looked up from germline, CDR1 is SGHVT and CDR2 is SQSDAQ. This CDR3 spans 16 amino acids. The CDR3 nucleotides read TGTGCCAGCAGCTTACCCGACAGGGGGCTCACCTACGAGCAGTACTTC. Encoded protein: CASSLPDRGLTYEQYF.

The chain links TRBV7-2 to TRBJ2-1; D may be TRBD2 (6 bases). V was clipped by 5 bases and J by 7 bases, with 9 bases between them. The germline V gene has CDR1 SGHTA and CDR2 FQGNSA. This CDR3 contains 12 residues. The CDR3 is CASSILANEQFF. CDR3 DNA sequence: TGTGCCAGCAGCATTCTAGCGAATGAGCAGTTCTTC.

In its sample, this clonotype was seen many times. The chain couples TRBV20-1 to TRBJ2-7; D is unresolved. This CDR3 spans 14 amino acids. Trimming removed 1 base at V and 2 bases at J, with 12 bases between. From germline, CDR1 is DFQATT and CDR2 SNEGSKA (reference sequence). The CDR3 region has the DNA TGCAGTGCTAGAGGCCTGGAGTTAGCCTACGAGCAGTACGTC. Its protein is CSARGLELAYEQYV.